The 18 T cell receptor beta chains in this list originate from one sample, sequenced in a study of T cells after yellow fever vaccination (dated by TCRdb to 2018 to 2020). Library creation used 5' RACE. Sequenced on an Illumina HiSeq 2500. TCRdb handled the public reads itself, with Q25 trimming in fastp and clone calling in MiXCR, and kept productive beta chains. Each entry is one CDR3 protein sequence, shown with its most common DNA and genes. The sample contains 95,000 to 150,000 distinct CDR3 sequences, under 8.5% of them found a single time. Of the sample, roughly 2.5% falls within the top ten clones. The sample's treatment or condition label is to be understood as: live attenuated yellow fever vaccine strain. The sequenced sample was CD4+ T cells sorted from PBMCs, obtained more than 8 days after the first yellow fever vaccination. The origin of the receptors is a man in his late teens or twenties who received the YFV17D yellow fever vaccine.

This clonotype has at least ten counts. The chain has TRBV4-3 and TRBJ2-3; 8 bases are a match to TRBD2. This CDR3 comprises 18 residues. Germline V gene data show CDR1 as LGHNA and CDR2 as YSLEER. V shed 0 bases and J 2 bases; nucleotides not matched to a gene: 10. CDR3 DNA sequence: TGCGCCAGCAGCCAAGATCCCCCGGGCGGGGGGAACACAGATACGCAGTATTTT. It specifies CASSQDPPGGGNTDTQYF.

Ten or more counts support this clonotype. The chain has TRBV5-1 and TRBJ2-2, with D maybe TRBD1 (5 bases). V dropped 2 bases and J dropped 7 bases, with 9 bases sitting between them. CDR1 is SGHRS and CDR2 is YFSETQ in the germline V gene. CDR3 length: 13 residues. CDR3 coding DNA: TGCGCCAGCAGCTTACAGGATGGCGGGGAGCTGTTTTTT. Its translation is CASSLQDGGELFF.

This clonotype has at least ten counts. The rearrangement links TRBV5-1 to TRBJ1-4, with TRBD1 as a possible D gene (5 bases). There are 15 residues in the CDR3. Between the trimmed V and J ends, which lost 6 bases and 7 bases, there was a span of 19 bases. Germline values: CDR1 SGHRS, CDR2 YFSETQ. The CDR3, as DNA: TGCGCCAGCACTCAGAATGAAGCGACAGTTGAAAAACTGTTTTTT. Translated: CASTQNEATVEKLFF.

Comments on this clonotype: A much larger clone sits a single nucleotide away, making a read error possible. The genes are TRBV6-1 and TRBJ2-5; 11 bases line up with TRBD2. The junction had 4 bases not matched to a gene; V was cut back by 8 bases and J by 5 bases. Germline V lookup: CDR1 MNHNS, CDR2 SASEGT. The CDR3 totals 13 residues. CDR3: CASLGLADETQYF. The CDR3 bases are TGTGCCAGCCTGGGACTAGCGGACGAGACCCAGTACTTC.

The chain is built from TRBV6-5 and TRBJ2-3, with TRBD2 as a possible D gene (5 bases). Germline CDR1 MNHEY, CDR2 SVGAGI. The ends were cut back, 6 bases at V and 1 base at J, with 14 bases in the middle. This CDR3 contains 15 residues. CDR3 in DNA: TGTGCCAGCAGAAACGGACTCCAGGGCACAGATACGCAGTATTTT. Protein product: CASRNGLQGTDTQYF.

In its sample, this clonotype was seen many times. This chain joins TRBV7-2 and TRBJ1-3; D gene unclear. CDR3 length: 15 amino acids. The V end was cut by 4 bases, the J end by 2 bases, with 12 bases between. The germline V gene has CDR1 SGHTA and CDR2 FQGNSA. In DNA, the CDR3 is TGTGCCAGCAGCTCCTTAATGTACCCTGGAAACACCATATATTTT. Amino acid sequence: CASSSLMYPGNTIYF.

This clonotype was observed many times. This chain joins TRBV7-9 and TRBJ1-4, with 8 positions matching TRBD1. The CDR3 length is 13 residues. V shed 5 bases and J 7 bases; nucleotides not matched to a gene: 3. CDR1 SEHNR and CDR2 FQNEAQ come from the germline V gene (reference sequence). The CDR3 DNA is TGTGCCAGCAGCACACAGGGGGGTGAAAAACTGTTTTTT. Translating gives CASSTQGGEKLFF.

This clonotype was observed many times. The chain couples TRBV5-6 to TRBJ1-6, with a tentative D call TRBD1 (6 bases). Germline V lookup: CDR1 SGHDT, CDR2 YYEEEE. The CDR3 is 13 amino acids. V gave up 7 bases and J gave up 9 bases, with 14 bases separating them. CDR3 residues: CASGFGGRSPLHF. CDR3 DNA: TGTGCCAGCGGGTTTGGGGGCCGTTCACCCCTCCACTTT.

This clonotype was found a few times. The chain is built from TRBV12-3 or TRBV12-4 and TRBJ1-5, with D unresolved. This CDR3 is built from 12 residues. Trimming took off 5 bases at V and 5 bases at J, with 7 bases between the two ends. The CDR3 is CASSRRDQPQHF. DNA for the CDR3: TGTGCCAGCAGTCGCCGGGATCAGCCCCAGCATTTT.

This clonotype was seen more than once but under ten times. This CDR3 reads CSAIRDFALDTQYF. CDR3 DNA sequence: TGCAGTGCTATCCGGGACTTTGCTCTAGATACGCAGTATTTT. The V gene is TRBV20-1, the J gene TRBJ2-3; weak D call: TRBD2 (6 bases). This CDR3 is built from 14 residues. CDR1 DFQATT and CDR2 SNEGSKA come from the germline V gene (reference sequence). Trimming took off 4 bases at V and 5 bases at J, with 16 bases between the two ends.

This clonotype was detected ten times or more. The CDR3 region has the DNA TGTGCCAGCAGTTACGGTTCTCGACTGGGCTACGAGCAGTACGTC. This encodes CASSYGSRLGYEQYV. This chain uses TRBV6-2 or TRBV6-3 with TRBJ2-7; no clear D gene. The V end was cut by 2 bases, the J end by 3 bases, with 14 bases between. Looked up from germline, CDR1 is MNHEY and CDR2 is SVGEGT. CDR3 length: 15 amino acids.

There are a few counts of this clonotype. The chain recombines TRBV5-1 with TRBJ1-1; D is unresolved. Trimming took 7 bases from V and 3 from J, leaving 19 bases between them. The CDR3 sequence is 15 residues long. The germline CDR1 and CDR2 sequences are SGHRS and YFSETQ. The CDR3 DNA reads TGCGCCAGCGGTCCAAGTCGTGGATCGGACACTGAAGCTTTCTTT. Its protein product is CASGPSRGSDTEAFF.

This clonotype has at least ten counts. This chain connects TRBV5-1 to TRBJ1-1; a weak D match, TRBD1 (6 bases). The CDR3 runs to 14 residues. The V gene's germline CDR1 is SGHRS and CDR2 YFSETQ. V dropped 3 bases and J dropped 5 bases, with 14 bases sitting between them. CDR3 sequence: CASSSQGYRTEAFF. CDR3 DNA: TGCGCCAGCAGCTCACAGGGTTATCGGACTGAAGCTTTCTTT.

This clonotype showed up many times. This chain links TRBV18 with TRBJ1-3; 7 bases agree with TRBD1. This CDR3 has 18 residues. The germline V gene has CDR1 KGHSH and CDR2 LQKENI. V shed 1 base and J 0 bases; nucleotides not matched to a gene: 9. This CDR3 reads CASSPQDRAYYSGNTIYF. Written as DNA, the CDR3 is TGTGCCAGCTCACCACAAGACAGGGCATACTACTCTGGAAACACCATATATTTT.

The sample holds many counts of this clonotype. This chain joins TRBV18 and TRBJ2-7, with a tentative D call TRBD2 (5 bases). Trimming pared 3 bases from V and 4 bases from J, leaving 13 bases between. The CDR3 contains 14 residues. CDR1 is KGHSH, CDR2 LQKENI, per germline. This CDR3 is CASSPAGTAYEQYF. As DNA, the CDR3 is TGTGCCAGCTCACCGGCGGGCACCGCTTACGAGCAGTACTTC.

This clonotype showed up many times. The chain combines TRBV21-1 with TRBJ2-7. TRBV21-1 is assigned pseudogene status. The CDR3 is 17 residues long. This CDR3 reads CASSKVPPEVDSYEQYV. The CDR3 nucleotides read TGTGCCAGCAGCAAAGTTCCACCCGAGGTTGACTCCTACGAGCAGTACGTC.

J is TRBJ2-1 and V is TRBV23-1, with 10 positions matching TRBD1. TRBV23-1 carries the ORF label, with uncertain function. V dropped 8 bases and J dropped 7; count of bases not matched to a gene: 8. CDR3 size: 14 residues. CDR3 DNA: TGCGCCAGCGGTCCGCGGACAGGGGGAAATGAGCAGTTCTTC. Translating it yields CASGPRTGGNEQFF.

This clonotype was detected many times. The rearrangement joins TRBV5-1 to TRBJ2-2, with D possibly called TRBD1 or TRBD2 (5 bases each). CDR1 is SGHRS and CDR2 is YFSETQ in the germline V gene. This CDR3 region has 19 residues. Deletions cut 5 bases from V and 5 bases from J, with 28 bases between. CDR3 nucleotide sequence: TGCGCCAGCAGTCACGAAGCCATGGGACGGGGCGGATGGACCGGGGAGCTGTTTTTT. Translated: CASSHEAMGRGGWTGELFF.